This entry lists 18 T cell receptor beta chains sequenced from one sample in a study of control samples from healthy donors and cancer patients. Profiling relied on immunoSEQ multiplex PCR, and the TCRdb table lists in-frame clones only, not all of them. Altogether around 190,000 clones are present, 90% to 95% being singletons, with the ten largest covering just over 1.4%. Sequences were obtained from blood. The receptor source for this set is a young man in good health.

The V and J genes are TRBV12-5 and TRBJ1-1; 7 bases align to TRBD1. CDR3 length equals 11 residues. V lost 5 bases to trimming and J lost 7 bases; unmatched junction nucleotides: 1. Germline V CDR1 and CDR2: LGHNT, FRNRAP. The CDR3 region is CASGRDSEAFF. CDR3 DNA: TGTGCTAGTGGTAGGGACAGTGAAGCTTTCTTT.

The genes are TRBV4-1 and TRBJ2-3, with TRBD2 matching 10 bases. The junction had 3 bases not matched to a gene; V was cut back by 2 bases and J by 4 bases. Per the germline V gene, CDR1 is MGHRA and CDR2 is YSYEKL. The CDR3 contains 15 residues. The DNA for the CDR3 is TGCGCCAGCAGCCAACTAGCGGGGGCCGCAGATACGCAGTATTTT. Encoded protein: CASSQLAGAADTQYF.

The chain recombines TRBV7-9 with TRBJ2-5, with D uncertain. This CDR3 is built from 11 residues. The germline V gene has CDR1 SEHNR and CDR2 FQNEAQ (reference sequence). Trimming shortened V by 8 bases and J by 5 bases, and 9 bases separated the two germline ends. CDR3 amino acids: CASGLAETQYF. The CDR3 coding sequence is TGTGCCAGCGGGTTGGCGGAGACCCAGTACTTC.

This sequence joins TRBV15 and TRBJ2-2; 9 nucleotides agree with TRBD2. The trim removed 3 bases at V and 1 base at J, leaving 0 bases unmatched. The CDR3 loop spans 15 amino acids. Germline V gives CDR1 LNHNV, CDR2 YYDKDF (reference sequence). For the CDR3, the DNA is TGTGCCACCAGCAGGACTAGCGGGAACACCGGGGAGCTGTTTTTT. Its protein is CATSRTSGNTGELFF.

This chain joins TRBV2 and TRBJ2-6; D is uncertain. Germline-derived CDR1 and CDR2 are SNHLY and FYNNEI. The CDR3 sequence is 14 residues long. The V end lost 5 bases, the J end lost 3 bases, and 8 bases lay between the germline ends. CDR3 DNA sequence: TGTGCCAGCAGTTTCCGGGTTGGGGCCAACGTCCTGACTTTC. Translating gives CASSFRVGANVLTF.

This chain connects TRBV7-8 to TRBJ2-1, with 12 bases that match TRBD2. The CDR3 has 15 residues. CDR1 and CDR2 from the germline V gene are SGHVS and FQNEAQ. The junction had 6 bases not matched to a gene; V was cut back by 5 bases and J by 7 bases. This CDR3 is CASSATSGGTNEQFF. The CDR3 DNA reads as TGTGCCAGCAGCGCTACTAGCGGGGGGACAAATGAGCAGTTCTTC.

The chain carries TRBV19 and TRBJ2-7; no firm D call. The V gene's germline CDR1 is LNHDA and CDR2 SQIVND (reference sequence). V was cut by 6 bases and J by 6 bases, with 9 bases left in between. The CDR3 covers 11 residues. The CDR3: CASSDLREQYF. The CDR3 nucleotides read TGTGCCAGTAGCGACCTTCGCGAGCAGTACTTC.

This clone was observed a single time. The V gene is TRBV9, the J gene TRBJ2-1; D possibly corresponds to TRBD1 (6 bases). The ends were cut back, 0 bases at V and 0 bases at J, with 10 bases in the middle. This CDR3 spans 16 amino acids. Per germline, CDR1 SGDLS and CDR2 YYNGEE. The DNA of the CDR3 is TGTGCCAGCAGCGTAGTGACAGGTAGCTCCTACAATGAGCAGTTCTTC. Protein sequence: CASSVVTGSSYNEQFF.

This clone is a singleton in its sample. The chain recombines TRBV19 with TRBJ1-1; 11 nucleotides line up with TRBD1. V gave up 8 bases and J gave up 5 bases; unmatched junction bases: 7. Germline CDR1 and CDR2: LNHDA and SQIVND (reference sequence). The CDR3 runs to 14 residues. Written as DNA, the CDR3 is TGTGCCAGTGGGGACAGGGGGTCGGGGACTGAAGCTTTCTTT. Translated, it gives CASGDRGSGTEAFF.

In its sample, this clone was seen once. The V call is TRBV19, the J call TRBJ2-7; no clear D. CDR1 and CDR2 (germline): LNHDA, SQIVND (reference sequence). The CDR3 covers 12 residues. Trimming took off 3 bases at V and 9 bases at J, with 12 bases between the two ends. CDR3 DNA: TGTGCCAGTAGTATCGGCGAAACGGGGCAGTACTTC. It yields the protein CASSIGETGQYF.

This clone showed up just once. The CDR3 loop reads CASSVGAGGITDTQYF. As DNA, the CDR3 is TGTGCCAGCAGCGTAGGGGCGGGGGGCATTACAGATACGCAGTATTTT. The J gene is TRBJ2-3, the V gene TRBV9, with 8 positions matching TRBD2. This CDR3 is built from 16 residues. The germline CDR1 and CDR2 sequences are SGDLS and YYNGEE. V dropped 0 bases and J dropped 3; count of bases not matched to a gene: 6. Full variable domain (outside the CDR3, taken from reference TRBV9 and TRBJ2-3): DSGVTQTPKHLITATGQRVTLRCSPRSGDLSVYWYQQSLDQGLQFLIQYYNGEERAKGNILERFSAQQFPDLHSELNLSSLELGDSALYFCASSVGAGGITDTQYFGPGTRLTVL.

The chain links TRBV19 to TRBJ1-6, with D possibly being TRBD1 (6 bases). Germline CDR1 LNHDA, CDR2 SQIVND (reference sequence). The CDR3 sequence is 15 residues long. V was pared by 4 bases and J by 7 bases, with 14 bases between. Written as DNA, the CDR3 is TGTGCCAGTAGTAACCCCCCACAGGGAAATTCACCCCTCCACTTT. It encodes CASSNPPQGNSPLHF.

The V and J genes are TRBV27 and TRBJ2-1; D is unclear. V lost 7 bases to trimming and J lost 0 bases, with 7 bases between them. Germline values: CDR1 MNHEY, CDR2 SMNVEV (reference sequence). The CDR3 is 13 amino acids. In nucleotides, the CDR3 is TGTGCCAGCACTGGTCCCTCCTACAATGAGCAGTTCTTC. Encoded protein: CASTGPSYNEQFF.

The CDR3 protein is CASSLSGRGNTIYF. DNA of the CDR3: TGTGCCAGCAGCTTAAGTGGACGGGGAAACACCATATATTTT. The rearrangement joins TRBV11-2 to TRBJ1-3; D gene ambiguous. The CDR3 runs to 14 residues. The V end lost 2 bases, the J end lost 4 bases, and 9 bases lay between the germline ends. Germline CDR1 and CDR2: SGHAT and FQNNGV.

The chain combines TRBV5-1 with TRBJ1-1, with a weak D call TRBD1 (5 bases). CDR1 is SGHRS, CDR2 YFSETQ, per germline. V was pared by 3 bases and J by 6 bases, with 12 bases between. The CDR3 is 13 amino acids. CDR3 protein: CASSYSGWAEAFF. The CDR3, as DNA: TGCGCCAGCAGCTATTCAGGGTGGGCTGAAGCTTTCTTT.

V gene TRBV11-3 combines with J gene TRBJ2-1, with 9 bases identical to TRBD2. CDR3 length: 16 residues. The V segment lost 1 base and the J segment 5 bases; nucleotides outside the gene matches: 6. Germline assignment: CDR1 SGHNT and CDR2 YENEEA. As DNA, the CDR3 is TGTGCCAGCAGCTTAGGGGAGAGGACTAGCGACAATGAGCAGTTCTTC. Residues: CASSLGERTSDNEQFF.

This rearrangement joins TRBV2 to TRBJ1-5; D is unresolved. Trimming shortened V by 8 bases and J by 9 bases, and 14 bases separated the two germline ends. CDR3 size: 12 residues. Germline V gene lookup returns CDR1 SNHLY and CDR2 FYNNEI. The CDR3 nucleotides read TGTGCCAGCCTAGGCATCTGGGGGCCCCAGCATTTT. Amino acid sequence: CASLGIWGPQHF.

V gene TRBV19 combines with J gene TRBJ2-7; D is perhaps TRBD1 (6 bases). V was trimmed by 5 bases and J by 2 bases, leaving 10 bases between them. Germline V CDR1 and CDR2: LNHDA, SQIVND (reference sequence). This CDR3 region has 13 residues. CDR3 sequence: CASSVEGAYEQYF. CDR3 bases: TGTGCCAGTAGTGTCGAGGGGGCCTACGAGCAGTACTTC.